Listed here are 13 T cell receptor beta chains from one sample, sequenced in a study of blood T cell repertoires in COVID-19. The method was immunoSEQ multiplex PCR; TCRdb's version includes in-frame clones alone and lacks a portion of them. The data contain some 380,000 clones, more than 70% of them singletons. Material: PBMCs or T cells enriched from blood (not recorded which). Receptors originate from a man aged 25 to 40 who had recovered from COVID-19.

The chain carries TRBV19 and TRBJ1-2; the match to TRBD1 covers 11 bases. V gave up 5 bases and J gave up 8 bases; unmatched junction bases: 10. There are 15 residues in the CDR3. Germline CDR1 is LNHDA and CDR2 is SQIVND (reference sequence). This CDR3 is CASSAPGQGVGGYTF. CDR3 in DNA: TGTGCCAGTAGTGCACCGGGACAGGGGGTAGGAGGCTACACCTTC.

J is TRBJ2-1 and V is TRBV7-7, with 7 bases lining up with TRBD2. The germline V gene has CDR1 SSHAT and CDR2 FNYEAQ (reference sequence). CDR3 length equals 15 residues. The ends lost 0 bases at V and 5 bases at J; junction bases unmatched: 4. This CDR3 is CASSLADGGNNEQFF. As DNA, the CDR3 is TGTGCCAGCAGCTTAGCGGACGGGGGGAACAATGAGCAGTTCTTC.

CDR3 nucleotide sequence: TGTGCCAGTAGTCCCGACAGGCAAGGGGAAGCTTTCTTT. Its translation: CASSPDRQGEAFF. The chain carries TRBV19 and TRBJ1-1; D might be TRBD1 (6 bases). V was pared by 5 bases and J by 8 bases, with 15 bases between. The germline V gene has CDR1 LNHDA and CDR2 SQIVND (reference sequence). This CDR3 region has 13 residues. The entire variable domain, with the rest obtained from reference TRBV19 and TRBJ1-1, is as follows: DGGITQSPKYLFRKEGQNVTLSCEQNLNHDAMYWYRQDPGQGLRLIYYSQIVNDFQKGDIAEGYSVSREKKESFPLTVTSAQKNPTAFYLCASSPDRQGEAFFGQGTRLTVV.

Remarks on this clone: At the DNA level, this CDR3 is encoded by other sequences in the same sample as well. V usage is TRBV10-3 and J usage is TRBJ1-4; maybe TRBD1 (5 bases). The CDR3 has 15 amino acids. Between the trimmed V and J ends, which lost 0 bases and 1 base, there was a span of 6 bases. Looked up from germline, CDR1 is ENHRY and CDR2 is SYGVKD. This CDR3 reads CAISESGGTNEKLFF. As DNA, the CDR3 is TGTGCCATCAGTGAGTCGGGGGGAACTAATGAAAAACTGTTTTTT.

The V call is TRBV6-4, the J call TRBJ1-2, with 7 bases lining up with TRBD1. V trimming: 0 bases; J trimming: 4 bases; junction bases outside the gene matches: 14. Germline CDR1 is MRHNA and CDR2 is SNTAGT. This CDR3 spans 18 amino acids. The CDR3 spells CASSDSSPGQAIGYGYTF. CDR3 nucleotides: TGTGCCAGCAGTGACTCTAGCCCCGGACAGGCGATCGGCTATGGCTACACCTTC.

The chain combines TRBV3-1 (or the pseudogene TRBV3-2) with TRBJ1-1; D not resolved. From germline, CDR1 is LGHDT and CDR2 YNNKEL (reference sequence). CDR3 length: 12 residues. The V end was cut by 7 bases, the J end by 2 bases, with 8 bases between. CDR3 sequence: CASTPGNTEAFF. CDR3 coding DNA: TGTGCCAGCACCCCAGGTAACACTGAAGCTTTCTTT.

This chain uses TRBV19 with TRBJ2-1, with 9 bases lining up with TRBD2. V shed 7 bases and J 2 bases; nucleotides not matched to a gene: 9. This CDR3 spans 16 amino acids. CDR1 LNHDA and CDR2 SQIVND come from the germline V gene (reference sequence). CDR3 DNA: TGTGCCAGTACCCCAACTAGCGGGTTCGCCTACAATGAGCAGTTCTTC. Protein: CASTPTSGFAYNEQFF.

V usage is TRBV29-1 and J usage is TRBJ2-7, with TRBD2 identical over 8 bases. Germline CDR1 reads SQVTM; CDR2 reads ANQGSEA. The CDR3 consists of 14 residues. V trimming: 8 bases; J trimming: 3 bases; junction bases outside the gene matches: 12. The CDR3 sequence: CSSIGSGGNYEQYF. The CDR3 region has the DNA TGCAGCTCAATCGGGAGCGGGGGTAACTACGAGCAGTACTTC.

This chain joins TRBV5-1 and TRBJ2-7; perhaps TRBD2 as D (7 bases). The V gene lost 4 bases and the J gene lost 4 bases, with 18 bases spanning the gap. This CDR3 comprises 15 residues. CDR1 and CDR2 (germline): SGHRS, YFSETQ. CDR3 sequence (DNA): TGCGCCAGCAGCCCCCGGCGGGGAGGGGGATACGAGCAGTACTTC. It is translated as CASSPRRGGGYEQYF.

The rearrangement joins TRBV24-1 to TRBJ2-2; 10 bases map to TRBD1. V lost 3 bases, J lost 6 bases, and 12 bases stayed unmatched. Germline CDR1 is KGHDR and CDR2 is SFDVKD. CDR3 length equals 18 residues. CDR3 protein: CATSDAGQGTYNAGELFF. As DNA, the CDR3 is TGTGCCACCAGTGATGCGGGACAGGGGACCTATAACGCCGGGGAGCTGTTTTTT.

The CDR3 DNA reads as TGTGCCAGCAGTTTAGGACGACAGAGCGCCTTCTATGGCTACACCTTC. Protein product: CASSLGRQSAFYGYTF. The rearrangement uses TRBV6-2 or TRBV6-3 and TRBJ1-2; maybe TRBD1 (5 bases). Germline V CDR1 and CDR2: MNHEY, SVGEGT. V was trimmed by 4 bases and J by 4 bases, leaving 19 bases between them. The CDR3 is made up of 16 amino acids.

The rearrangement uses TRBV29-1 and TRBJ1-1; D is unresolved. V was cut by 2 bases and J by 3 bases, with 13 bases left in between. The V gene's germline CDR1 is SQVTM and CDR2 ANQGSEA. The CDR3 extends over 14 amino acids. CDR3 residues: CSVENRQEYTEAFF. Here the CDR3 DNA reads TGCAGCGTTGAAAATAGGCAGGAATACACTGAAGCTTTCTTT.

The chain links TRBV6-1 to TRBJ1-5; D gene uncertain. This CDR3 has 12 residues. Trimming removed 3 bases from V and 6 bases from J, with 6 bases in between. Germline CDR1 and CDR2: MNHNS and SASEGT. CDR3 DNA sequence: TGTGCCAGCAGTGACCCCCTTCAGCCCCAGCATTTT. Residues: CASSDPLQPQHF.